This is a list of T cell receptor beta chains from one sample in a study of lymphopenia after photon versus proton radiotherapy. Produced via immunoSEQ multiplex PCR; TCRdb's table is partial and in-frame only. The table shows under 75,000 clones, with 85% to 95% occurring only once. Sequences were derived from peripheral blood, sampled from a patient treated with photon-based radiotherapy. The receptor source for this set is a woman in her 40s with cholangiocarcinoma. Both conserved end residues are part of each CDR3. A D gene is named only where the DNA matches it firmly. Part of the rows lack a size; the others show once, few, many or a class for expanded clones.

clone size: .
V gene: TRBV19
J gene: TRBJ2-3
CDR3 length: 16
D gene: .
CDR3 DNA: TGTGCCAGTAGTATGAAGGGCAGGGGCAGCACAGATACGCAGTATTTT
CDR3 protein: CASSMKGRGSTDTQYF

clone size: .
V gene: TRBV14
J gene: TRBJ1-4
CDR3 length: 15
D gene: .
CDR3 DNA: TGTGCCAGCAGCCATAAGGGAATGTTCGGGGAAAAACTGTTTTTT
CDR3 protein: CASSHKGMFGEKLFF

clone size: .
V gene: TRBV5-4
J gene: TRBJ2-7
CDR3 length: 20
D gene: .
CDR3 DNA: TGTGCCAGCAGCTTGAGGGGCGACGTTTACCGACAGCCAAGCTCCTACGAGCAGTACTTC
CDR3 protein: CASSLRGDVYRQPSSYEQYF

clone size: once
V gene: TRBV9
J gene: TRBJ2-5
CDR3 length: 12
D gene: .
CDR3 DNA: TGTGCCAGCAGCGTAGTAGGAGAGACCCAGTACTTC
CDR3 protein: CASSVVGETQYF

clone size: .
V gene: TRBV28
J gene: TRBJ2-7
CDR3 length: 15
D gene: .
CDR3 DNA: TGTGCCAGCAGTCTAGGGACTCTGAGCTCCTACGAGCAGTACTTC
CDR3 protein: CASSLGTLSSYEQYF

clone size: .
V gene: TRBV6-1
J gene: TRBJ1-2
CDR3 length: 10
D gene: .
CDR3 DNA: TGTGCCAGCCGGGATCTAAGCTACACCTTC
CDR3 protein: CASRDLSYTF

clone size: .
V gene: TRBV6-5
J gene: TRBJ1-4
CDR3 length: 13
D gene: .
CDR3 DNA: TGTGCCAGCAGCCGGTCCCAGGATGAAAAACTGTTTTTT
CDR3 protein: CASSRSQDEKLFF

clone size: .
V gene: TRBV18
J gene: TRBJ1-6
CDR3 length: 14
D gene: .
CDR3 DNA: TGTGCCAGCTCACCACAGAGTACTAATTCACCCCTCCACTTT
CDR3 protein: CASSPQSTNSPLHF

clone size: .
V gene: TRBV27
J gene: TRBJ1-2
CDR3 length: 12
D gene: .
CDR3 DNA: TGTGCCAGCAGTCCCCGGGGGATCGGCTACACCTTC
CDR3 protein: CASSPRGIGYTF

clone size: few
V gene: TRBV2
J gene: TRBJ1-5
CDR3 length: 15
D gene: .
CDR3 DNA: TGTGCCAGCAGTTGGACTGGGGTGGGAAATCAGCCCCAGCATTTT
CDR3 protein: CASSWTGVGNQPQHF

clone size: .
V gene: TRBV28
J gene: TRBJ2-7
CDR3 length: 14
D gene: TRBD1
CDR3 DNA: TGTGCCAGCGGTAGGGGGCGGGCCATCTACGAGCAGTACTTC
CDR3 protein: CASGRGRAIYEQYF

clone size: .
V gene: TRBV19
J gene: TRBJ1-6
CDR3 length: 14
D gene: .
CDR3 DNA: TGTGCCAGCAGGGTAGACTCCTATAATTCACCCCTCCACTTT
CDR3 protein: CASRVDSYNSPLHF

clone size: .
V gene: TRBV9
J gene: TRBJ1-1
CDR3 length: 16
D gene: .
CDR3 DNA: TGTGCCAGCAGCGTAGGCCTGGGAGGAGTTAACACTGAAGCTTTCTTT
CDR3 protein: CASSVGLGGVNTEAFF

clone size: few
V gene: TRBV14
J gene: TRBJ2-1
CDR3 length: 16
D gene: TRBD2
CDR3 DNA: TGTGCCAGCGCGGGACTAGCGGGGGGAACCTACAATGAGCAGTTCTTC
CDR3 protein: CASAGLAGGTYNEQFF

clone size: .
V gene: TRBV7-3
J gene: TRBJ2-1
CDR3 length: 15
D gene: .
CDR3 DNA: TGTGCCAGCAGCTCACGGAGAACTACAAACAATGAGCAGTTCTTC
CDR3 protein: CASSSRRTTNNEQFF

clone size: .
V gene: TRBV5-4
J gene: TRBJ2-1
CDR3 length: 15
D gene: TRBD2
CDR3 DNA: TGTGCCAGCAGCGAGGAACCTTGGGAGGCGGGAGGGCAGTTCTTC
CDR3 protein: CASSEEPWEAGGQFF

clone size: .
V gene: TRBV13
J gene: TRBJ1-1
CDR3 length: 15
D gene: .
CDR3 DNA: TGTGCCAGCAGCTTAAGCCCAGGCGAGAACACTGAAGCTTTCTTT
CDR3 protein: CASSLSPGENTEAFF

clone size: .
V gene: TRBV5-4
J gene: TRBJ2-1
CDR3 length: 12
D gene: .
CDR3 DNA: TGTGCCAGCAGCCTTGGACCTGACGAGCAGTTCTTC
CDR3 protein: CASSLGPDEQFF

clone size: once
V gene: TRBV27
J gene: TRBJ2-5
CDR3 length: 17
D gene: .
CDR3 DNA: TGTGCCAGCAGTTTTAGTAGGGCGGGGTTGTTCGGAGAGACCCAGTACTTC
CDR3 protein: CASSFSRAGLFGETQYF

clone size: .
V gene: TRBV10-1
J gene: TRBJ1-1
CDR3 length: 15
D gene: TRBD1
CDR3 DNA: TGCGCCAGCAGCGAATCGGGACAGGGTCATCCTGAAGCTTTCTTT
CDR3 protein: CASSESGQGHPEAFF

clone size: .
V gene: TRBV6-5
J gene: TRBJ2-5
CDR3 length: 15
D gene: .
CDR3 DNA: TGTGCCAGCAGTACATACGGACAGAACAGCGAGACCCAGTACTTC
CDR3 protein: CASSTYGQNSETQYF

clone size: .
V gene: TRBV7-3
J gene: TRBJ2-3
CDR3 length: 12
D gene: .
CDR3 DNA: TGTGCCAGCAGTCAAAACACAGATACGCAGTATTTT
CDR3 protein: CASSQNTDTQYF

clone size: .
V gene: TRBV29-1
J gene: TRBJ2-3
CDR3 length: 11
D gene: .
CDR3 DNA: TGCAGCGCAAAACAGTCAAGTACGCAGTATTTT
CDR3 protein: CSAKQSSTQYF

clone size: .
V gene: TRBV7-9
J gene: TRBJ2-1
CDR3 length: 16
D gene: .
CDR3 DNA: TGTGCCAGCAGCTTAGGCGCGGGAAGCTCCTACAATGAGCAGTTCTTC
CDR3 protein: CASSLGAGSSYNEQFF

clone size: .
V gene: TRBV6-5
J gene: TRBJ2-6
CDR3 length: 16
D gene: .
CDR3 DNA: TGTGCCAGCAGTTACGGGGATACCTCTGGGGCCAACGTCCTGACTTTC
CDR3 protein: CASSYGDTSGANVLTF

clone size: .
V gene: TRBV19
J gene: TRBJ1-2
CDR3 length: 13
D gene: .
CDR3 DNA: TGTGCCAGTAGTAGAGGGGCCGAGTATGGCTACACCTTC
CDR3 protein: CASSRGAEYGYTF

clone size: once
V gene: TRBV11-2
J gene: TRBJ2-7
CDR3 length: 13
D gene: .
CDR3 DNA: TGTGCCAGCAGCTTAGGAAGGGGTTACGAGCAGTACTTC
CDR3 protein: CASSLGRGYEQYF

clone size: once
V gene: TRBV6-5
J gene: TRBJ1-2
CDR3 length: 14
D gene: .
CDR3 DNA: TGTGCCAGCAGTCCCGGGACTTCCAACTATGGCTACACCTTC
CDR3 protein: CASSPGTSNYGYTF

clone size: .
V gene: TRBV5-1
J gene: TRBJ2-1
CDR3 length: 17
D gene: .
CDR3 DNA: TGCGCCAGCAGCGGGGGCGGCGGGGCTAGCGGATACAATGAGCAGTTCTTC
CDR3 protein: CASSGGGGASGYNEQFF

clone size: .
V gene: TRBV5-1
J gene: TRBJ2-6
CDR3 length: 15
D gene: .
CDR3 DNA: TGCGCCAGCAGCTTGGCAGGGGCTGGGGCCAACGTCCTGACTTTC
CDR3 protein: CASSLAGAGANVLTF

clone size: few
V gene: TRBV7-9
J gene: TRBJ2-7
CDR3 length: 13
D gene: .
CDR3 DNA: TGTGCCAGCAGCTTAGGGACTTCCGGCGAGCAGTACTTC
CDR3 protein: CASSLGTSGEQYF

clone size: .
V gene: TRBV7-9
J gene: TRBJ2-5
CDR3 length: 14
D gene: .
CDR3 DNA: TGTGCCAGCAGCTTAGGCGTATGGGGAGAGACCCAGTACTTC
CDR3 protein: CASSLGVWGETQYF

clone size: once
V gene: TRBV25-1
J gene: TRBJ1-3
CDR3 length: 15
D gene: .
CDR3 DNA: TGTGCCAGCAGTGAATCCTCGGGGCAGAGAAACACCATATATTTT
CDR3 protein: CASSESSGQRNTIYF

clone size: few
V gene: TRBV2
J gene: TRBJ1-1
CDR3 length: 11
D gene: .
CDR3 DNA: TGTGCCAGCAGTGAGGAGACTGAAGCTTTCTTT
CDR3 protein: CASSEETEAFF

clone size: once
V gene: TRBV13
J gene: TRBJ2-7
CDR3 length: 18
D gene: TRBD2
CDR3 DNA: TGTGCCAGCAGCCGCTCTCGGGCTAGCGGATATTACTCCTACGAGCAGTACTTC
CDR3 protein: CASSRSRASGYYSYEQYF

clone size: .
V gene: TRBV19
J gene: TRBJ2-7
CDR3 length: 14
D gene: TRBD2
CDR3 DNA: TGTGCCAGTAGCCGGACTAGCGGGGGTAGGGAGCAGTACTTC
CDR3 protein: CASSRTSGGREQYF

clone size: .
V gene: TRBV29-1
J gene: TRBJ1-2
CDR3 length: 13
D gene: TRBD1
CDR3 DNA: TGCAGCGCCCCGGGACAGGGGCCCTATGGCTACACCTTC
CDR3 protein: CSAPGQGPYGYTF

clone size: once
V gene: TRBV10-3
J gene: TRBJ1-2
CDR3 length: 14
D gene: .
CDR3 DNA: TGTGCCATCAGCTCGGCAGGGTCTAACTATGGCTACACCTTC
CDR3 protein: CAISSAGSNYGYTF

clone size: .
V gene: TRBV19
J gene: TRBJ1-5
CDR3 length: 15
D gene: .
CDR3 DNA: TGTGCCAGTAGTATATCGCTAGACGGCAATCAGCCCCAGCATTTT
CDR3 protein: CASSISLDGNQPQHF

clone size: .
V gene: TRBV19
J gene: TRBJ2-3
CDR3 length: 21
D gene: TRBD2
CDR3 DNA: TGTGCCAGTAGTATAGCGGGACTAGCGGGAGGAAGGATGTCGGGCACAGATACGCAGTATTTT
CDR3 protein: CASSIAGLAGGRMSGTDTQYF

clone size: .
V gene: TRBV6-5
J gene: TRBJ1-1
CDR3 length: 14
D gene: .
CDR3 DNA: TGTGCCAGCAGTTACTCGGCAGTGTCCTTAGAAGCTTTCTTT
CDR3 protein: CASSYSAVSLEAFF